A selection of T cell receptor beta chains follows, all from one sample in a study of T cells after yellow fever vaccination. TCRdb used MiXCR to reprocess the 5' RACE reads, holding one entry per CDR3 protein. The data show some 350,000 distinct CDR3 sequences, 8.7% seen once. The sample consisted of PBMCs, taken on the day of the first yellow fever vaccination. These receptors were collected from a man younger than 35 who received the YFV17D yellow fever vaccine. The CDR3 runs from the conserved cysteine through the conserved F or W. The order of the fields is clone size, V gene, D gene, J gene, CDR3 protein, CDR3 DNA. D genes are given only for firm matches. A clone size is listed for some rows: how often the clone was seen (once, few, many), or a class if it is expanded.

-	TRBV6-1	TRBD2	TRBJ2-5	CASSTRTSGGQETQYF	TGTGCCAGCAGCACCCGGACTAGCGGGGGTCAAGAGACCCAGTACTTC
-	TRBV6-5	-	TRBJ2-7	CASSPYGGPNSYEQYF	TGTGCCAGCAGCCCCTATGGGGGTCCCAACTCCTACGAGCAGTACTTC
many	TRBV6-5	-	TRBJ2-1	CASSYSETVNGDEQFF	TGTGCCAGCAGTTACTCCGAGACTGTTAATGGGGATGAGCAGTTCTTC
-	TRBV7-9	TRBD1	TRBJ1-5	CASSPQDRVGNQPQHF	TGTGCCAGCAGCCCTCAGGACAGGGTGGGCAATCAGCCCCAGCATTTT
few	TRBV12-3/TRBV12-4	-	TRBJ1-1	CASSSTAGEAFF	TGTGCCAGCAGTTCTACGGCCGGTGAAGCTTTCTTT
many	TRBV7-9	-	TRBJ2-3	CASSPSGLRTDTQYF	TGTGCCAGCAGCCCAAGCGGGTTGCGCACAGATACGCAGTATTTT
-	TRBV25-1	TRBD1	TRBJ1-2	CASGTGGTYGYTF	TGTGCCAGTGGGACAGGGGGTACCTATGGCTACACCTTC
-	TRBV20-1	-	TRBJ1-5	CSASLALNQPQHF	TGCAGTGCTAGTCTGGCTCTGAATCAGCCCCAGCATTTT
few	TRBV2	-	TRBJ2-5	CASSERSFKETQYF	TGTGCCAGCAGTGAGAGGAGCTTTAAAGAGACCCAGTACTTC
-	TRBV24-1	-	TRBJ1-1	CATSDFAGAEAFF	TGTGCCACCAGTGATTTTGCGGGCGCTGAAGCTTTCTTT
-	TRBV7-7	-	TRBJ2-5	CASSGGGGPETQYF	TGTGCCAGCAGCGGGGGGGGGGGCCCGGAGACCCAGTACTTC
many	TRBV3-1	TRBD2	TRBJ2-1	CASSQVSGVLAKEQFF	TGTGCCAGCAGCCAGGTCAGCGGGGTTTTGGCCAAAGAGCAGTTCTTC
-	TRBV11-2	TRBD1	TRBJ2-3	CASSFYRYGTAFRTDTQYF	TGTGCCAGCAGCTTCTACCGATACGGGACAGCCTTTCGCACGGATACGCAGTATTTT
-	TRBV6-1	TRBD2	TRBJ2-5	CASSRLAGGQETQYF	TGTGCCAGCAGTCGACTAGCGGGGGGCCAAGAGACCCAGTACTTC
few	TRBV7-9	-	TRBJ1-4	CASSLEQSEKLFF	TGTGCCAGCAGCTTAGAACAGAGTGAAAAACTGTTTTTT
-	TRBV15	-	TRBJ1-5	CATSRVGRTDQPQHF	TGTGCCACCAGCAGAGTCGGCAGGACCGATCAGCCCCAGCATTTT
many	TRBV12-3/TRBV12-4	TRBD1	TRBJ1-5	CASSYPGQGGQPQHF	TGTGCCAGCAGTTACCCGGGACAGGGGGGTCAGCCCCAGCATTTT
-	TRBV30	-	TRBJ2-5	CAWSAGTQETQYF	TGTGCCTGGAGCGCCGGGACCCAAGAGACCCAGTACTTC
-	TRBV27	-	TRBJ2-7	CASSLSRPPGGSEQYF	TGTGCCAGCAGTTTATCACGGCCCCCCGGTGGGAGCGAGCAGTACTTC
-	TRBV4-3	TRBD2	TRBJ2-5	CASSPSSSGGPQETQYF	TGCGCCAGCAGCCCTTCCTCTAGCGGGGGGCCCCAAGAGACCCAGTACTTC
-	TRBV18	-	TRBJ2-1	CASSPPVGGFSHEQFF	TGTGCCAGCTCACCACCGGTAGGGGGTTTTAGCCATGAGCAGTTCTTC
-	TRBV12-3/TRBV12-4	TRBD1	TRBJ2-3	CASSLRAAGGDTQYF	TGTGCCAGCAGTTTAAGGGCGGCAGGGGGAGATACGCAGTATTTT
few	TRBV4-1	-	TRBJ2-4	CASSHGPATSPLNIQYF	TGCGCCAGCAGCCACGGGCCAGCCACAAGCCCCTTAAACATTCAGTACTTC
many	TRBV12-3/TRBV12-4	-	TRBJ2-1	CASGWGREQFF	TGTGCCAGCGGGTGGGGGCGTGAGCAGTTCTTC
many	TRBV5-1	TRBD2	TRBJ2-1	CASSLGSGGGEQFF	TGCGCCAGCAGCTTGGGTAGCGGGGGAGGTGAGCAGTTCTTC
few	TRBV7-9	TRBD2	TRBJ2-3	CASSPGGGREDTQYF	TGTGCCAGCAGCCCCGGCGGGGGGCGAGAGGATACGCAGTATTTT
-	TRBV6-1	-	TRBJ2-5	CASLKLPSAGQETQYF	TGTGCCAGCCTAAAGCTTCCGTCGGCAGGCCAAGAGACCCAGTACTTC
-	TRBV11-2	TRBD1	TRBJ1-6	CASSRTGTGMTDSPLHF	TGTGCCAGCAGCCGTACCGGGACAGGGATGACTGATTCACCCCTCCACTTT
many	TRBV12-3/TRBV12-4	TRBD1	TRBJ1-1	CASSLAGDRGLTEAFF	TGTGCCAGCAGTTTAGCGGGGGACAGGGGGCTTACTGAAGCTTTCTTT
many	TRBV5-1	-	TRBJ1-1	CASSLRVNTEAFF	TGTGCCAGCAGTTTGAGGGTGAACACTGAAGCTTTCTTT
-	TRBV29-1	-	TRBJ2-2	CSVVERRSTVELFF	TGCAGCGTTGTGGAGCGCCGGAGCACCGTGGAGCTGTTTTTT
-	TRBV7-7	TRBD1	TRBJ2-1	CASSWDRGNEQFF	TGTGCTAGCAGTTGGGACAGGGGCAATGAGCAGTTCTTC
few	TRBV12-3/TRBV12-4	TRBD2	TRBJ2-3	CASRAGLVRWGVTQYF	TGTGCCAGCAGGGCCGGACTAGTTCGGTGGGGAGTTACGCAGTATTTT
many	TRBV2	-	TRBJ2-2	CASTPGSGTGELFF	TGTGCCAGCACCCCAGGGAGCGGTACCGGGGAGCTGTTTTTT
-	TRBV27	TRBD1	TRBJ1-1	CASSLQGARTEAFF	TGTGCCAGCAGTTTACAGGGGGCTAGGACTGAAGCTTTCTTT
few	TRBV6-5	-	TRBJ1-1	CASSYGGLHTEAFF	TGTGCCAGCAGTTACGGGGGGCTTCACACTGAAGCTTTCTTT
few	TRBV7-8	TRBD2	TRBJ2-2	CASSLQTSGNTGELFF	TGTGCCAGCAGCCTCCAGACTAGCGGCAACACCGGGGAGCTGTTTTTT
few	TRBV5-4	-	TRBJ2-5	CASSPPDTRSETQYF	TGTGCCAGCAGCCCACCAGATACAAGGAGTGAGACCCAGTACTTC
many	TRBV12-5	-	TRBJ2-6	CASGLGHSGANVLTF	TGTGCTAGTGGTTTGGGACACTCTGGGGCCAACGTCCTGACTTTC
-	TRBV20-1	-	TRBJ1-6	CSAREGGDVVSPLHF	TGCAGTGCTAGAGAGGGGGGGGATGTAGTTTCACCCCTCCACTTT
-	TRBV10-2	-	TRBJ2-1	CASSGGQGRGFYNEQFF	TGCGCCAGCAGTGGCGGGCAGGGGCGGGGGTTTTACAATGAGCAGTTCTTC
few	TRBV2	-	TRBJ2-1	CASSGDNPSYNEQFF	TGTGCCAGCAGTGGAGACAACCCCTCCTACAATGAGCAGTTCTTC
many	TRBV5-1	-	TRBJ2-1	CASSSDSWAYNEQFF	TGCGCCAGCAGCTCGGACAGCTGGGCCTACAATGAGCAGTTCTTC
many	TRBV5-1	-	TRBJ2-3	CATTFGRGADTDTQYF	TGCGCCACCACTTTTGGCAGGGGCGCCGACACAGATACGCAGTATTTT
-	TRBV5-4	TRBD2	TRBJ2-3	CASSPGGLAGGDTQYF	TGTGCCAGCAGCCCCGGGGGCCTAGCGGGGGGGGATACGCAGTATTTT
-	TRBV6-2/TRBV6-3	TRBD2	TRBJ2-1	CASHFRGLAPSSYNEQFF	TGTGCCAGCCACTTTCGGGGACTAGCGCCGAGCTCCTACAATGAGCAGTTCTTC